Shown below are 12 T cell receptor beta chains from a single sample sequenced in a study of blood T cell repertoires in COVID-19. Assay: immunoSEQ multiplex PCR; the TCRdb copy retains only in-frame clones and omits some. The profile covers more than 200,000 clones, with approximately 86% appearing a single time and roughly 1.6% taken by the ten largest. The sequenced sample was PBMCs or T cells enriched from blood (not recorded which). These receptors all come from a woman aged 50 to 65 who had recovered from COVID-19.

V is TRBV3-1 (or the pseudogene TRBV3-2) and J is TRBJ2-3; D call uncertain. V was cut by 1 base and J by 5 bases, with 4 bases left in between. The CDR3 spans 12 residues. CDR1 is LGHDT, CDR2 YNNKEL, per germline (reference sequence). The CDR3 coding sequence is TGTGCCAGCAGCCAAGCAGGAGATACGCAGTATTTT. Translated: CASSQAGDTQYF.

The CDR3 is CASSFRTGGGTGELFF. CDR3 DNA: TGTGCCAGTAGTTTTCGGACAGGGGGGGGAACCGGGGAGCTGTTTTTT. The genes are TRBV19 and TRBJ2-2; 10 bases map to TRBD1. Germline V CDR1 and CDR2: LNHDA, SQIVND (reference sequence). V trimming: 5 bases; J trimming: 5 bases; junction bases outside the gene matches: 8. This CDR3 spans 16 amino acids.

The chain uses TRBV5-4 and TRBJ2-2, with a tentative D call TRBD1 (7 bases). Germline CDR1 SGHNT, CDR2 YYREEE (reference sequence). With 3 bases removed from V and 6 bases from J, the gap between germline ends came to 9 bases. The CDR3 contains 13 residues. The CDR3 sequence is CASSSRGAGELFF. CDR3 DNA: TGTGCCAGCAGCTCCAGGGGGGCCGGGGAGCTGTTTTTT.

The chain has TRBV10-1 and TRBJ2-5, with a tentative D call TRBD1 (6 bases). Trimming removed 9 bases from V and 5 bases from J, with 19 bases in between. Germline V gives CDR1 WNHNN, CDR2 SYGVQD (reference sequence). The CDR3 runs 14 residues. The CDR3 spells CARRTVSVLETQYF. DNA of the CDR3: TGCGCCAGGAGGACAGTTTCAGTATTGGAGACCCAGTACTTC.

The chain's CDR3 is CAWSTRRDYGYTF. As DNA, the CDR3 is TGTGCCTGGAGTACGCGGCGGGACTATGGCTACACCTTC. The J gene is TRBJ1-2, the V gene TRBV30; D not resolved. The ends were cut back, 2 bases at V and 3 bases at J, with 10 bases in the middle. CDR1 GTSNPN and CDR2 SVGIG come from the germline V gene (reference sequence). There are 13 residues in the CDR3.

This clone was counted once. The V and J genes are TRBV14 and TRBJ2-7; 9 bases fit TRBD1. The CDR3 runs to 13 residues. Germline V gene data show CDR1 as SGHDN and CDR2 as FVKESK. V lost 4 bases, J lost 7 bases, and 5 bases stayed unmatched. The CDR3 DNA is TGTGCCAGCAGCCCCGGGACAGGGTTAGAGCAGTACTTC. Translated, it gives CASSPGTGLEQYF. The full variable domain, completed using reference TRBV14 and TRBJ2-7, is EAGVTQFPSHSVIEKGQTVTLRCDPISGHDNLYWYRRVMGKEIKFLLHFVKESKQDESGMPNNRFLAERTGGTYSTLKVQPAELEDSGVYFCASSPGTGLEQYFGPGTRLTVT.

The rearrangement links TRBV4-1 to TRBJ2-3; D remains unclear. The germline V gene has CDR1 MGHRA and CDR2 YSYEKL. V lost 2 bases and J lost 0, with 15 bases in between. CDR3 length equals 17 residues. CDR3 sequence reads: CASSQYETLTSTDTQYF. DNA of the CDR3: TGCGCCAGCAGCCAATATGAAACCTTAACTAGCACAGATACGCAGTATTTT.

This chain connects TRBV4-1 to TRBJ1-2; the D gene is possibly TRBD1 (5 bases). Trimming removed 1 base at V and 3 bases at J, with 9 bases between. CDR1 and CDR2 from the germline V gene are MGHRA and YSYEKL. The CDR3 totals 14 residues. The CDR3 sequence is CASSQGGRDYGYTF. CDR3 bases: TGCGCCAGCAGCCAAGGGGGGAGGGACTATGGCTACACCTTC.

The chain carries TRBV6-5 and TRBJ2-1; 10 bases map to TRBD1. This CDR3 has 15 residues. The trim removed 10 bases at V and 3 bases at J, leaving 9 bases unmatched. Per the germline V gene, CDR1 is MNHEY and CDR2 is SVGAGI. The CDR3 DNA follows: TGTGCCACCGAAACCGGGACAGGGGACTACAATGAGCAGTTCTTC. It yields the protein CATETGTGDYNEQFF.

This rearrangement joins TRBV7-9 to TRBJ2-7, with D maybe TRBD1 (5 bases). The CDR3 consists of 15 residues. Trimming removed 0 bases from V and 2 bases from J, with 11 bases in between. Germline values: CDR1 SEHNR, CDR2 FQNEAQ (reference sequence). As DNA, the CDR3 is TGTGCCAGCAGCTTAGCGCCAGGGATGACCTACGAGCAGTACTTC. Amino acid sequence: CASSLAPGMTYEQYF.

The rearrangement links TRBV2 to TRBJ1-4, with 7 bases lining up with TRBD1. The germline V gene has CDR1 SNHLY and CDR2 FYNNEI. This CDR3 is 14 amino acids long. The V and J ends lost 6 bases and 8 bases, in that order; junction bases with no gene match: 9. The CDR3 bases are TGTGCCAGCAGAATGCGGGACAGAGGGGAAAAACTGTTTTTT. Protein product: CASRMRDRGEKLFF.

This chain joins TRBV2 and TRBJ1-2; TRBD1 matches at 12 bases. The V segment lost 3 bases and the J segment 12 bases; nucleotides outside the gene matches: 5. The germline gives CDR1 SNHLY, CDR2 FYNNEI. The CDR3 runs to 13 residues. CDR3 nucleotides: TGTGCCAGCAGTGAGGAGGGACAGGGGGCCGACACCTTC. Amino acid sequence: CASSEEGQGADTF.